The 3 T cell receptor beta chains below all came from one sample that was sequenced in a study of response to subunit inactivated influenza vaccine. One entry per CDR3 protein, called by TCRdb with MiXCR from the RT-PCR reads. The table records 150,000 to 200,000 distinct CDR3 sequences, approximately 10% of them present only once. Sequencing was performed on non-naive T cells sorted from PBMCs, taken roughly 48 days after vaccination. Receptor source: a man aged 50-60 years who received an inactivated influenza vaccine.

The chain joins TRBV5-6 to TRBJ1-2; D may be TRBD1 (6 bases). V lost 4 bases to trimming and J lost 4 bases, with 17 bases between them. The CDR3 covers 15 residues. From germline, CDR1 is SGHDT and CDR2 YYEEEE. In DNA, the CDR3 is TGTGCCAGCAGCGAAGGACAGAGCCCCGTCTATGGCTACACCTTC. It yields the protein CASSEGQSPVYGYTF.

V gene TRBV5-8 combines with J gene TRBJ2-2; D not resolved. Deletions cut 7 bases from V and 9 bases from J, with 16 bases between. The CDR3 is 13 residues long. CDR1 is SGHTS and CDR2 is YDEGEE in the germline V gene. DNA of the CDR3: TGTGCCAGCGGCCTTGGACGGGTCTGGGAGCTGTTTTTT. As protein: CASGLGRVWELFF.

This clonotype was detected many times. The chain employs TRBV7-2 and TRBJ2-2; D not resolved. The CDR3 sequence is 13 residues long. V lost 6 bases, J lost 5 bases, and 10 bases lay in between. Germline V gives CDR1 SGHTA, CDR2 FQGNSA. CDR3 nucleotides: TGTGCCAGCAGTTTGGCACGAACCGGGGAGCTGTTTTTT. It yields the protein CASSLARTGELFF.